This T cell receptor (beta chain) appears in the sequencing data of a study of T-cell memory formation after mild COVID-19. The wider study: Clusters of TCRs were largely donor specific. Points from the study as a whole: CD4+ bias marked clones expanding day 15 to 37, unlike balanced contracting clones. Unconfirmed was the SARS-CoV-2 specificity of second-wave clones that peaked on day 37.

Details on this clonotype: Its antigen is currently unknown.

The V segment lost 5 bases and the J segment 1 base; nucleotides outside the gene matches: 4. CDR1 is WSHSY, CDR2 SAAADI, per germline. The CDR3 is 14 amino acids. TCRdb recomputed calls from the 5' RACE reads with MiXCR, one row per CDR3 protein. The profile shows 50,000 or so distinct CDR3 sequences, 27% of them singletons. The sequencing input was PBMCs or a T cell subset sorted from them (not recorded which). The rearrangement joins TRBV10-2 to TRBJ1-1, with 7 bases aligning to TRBD1. The receptor comes from a man aged 18 to 35 who had mild COVID-19 (a few samples of this study predate the infection). Cell type and time point are not known. CDR3 loop: CASSPTGANTEAFF. CDR3 in DNA: TGCGCCAGCAGTCCTACAGGGGCGAACACTGAAGCTTTCTTT.